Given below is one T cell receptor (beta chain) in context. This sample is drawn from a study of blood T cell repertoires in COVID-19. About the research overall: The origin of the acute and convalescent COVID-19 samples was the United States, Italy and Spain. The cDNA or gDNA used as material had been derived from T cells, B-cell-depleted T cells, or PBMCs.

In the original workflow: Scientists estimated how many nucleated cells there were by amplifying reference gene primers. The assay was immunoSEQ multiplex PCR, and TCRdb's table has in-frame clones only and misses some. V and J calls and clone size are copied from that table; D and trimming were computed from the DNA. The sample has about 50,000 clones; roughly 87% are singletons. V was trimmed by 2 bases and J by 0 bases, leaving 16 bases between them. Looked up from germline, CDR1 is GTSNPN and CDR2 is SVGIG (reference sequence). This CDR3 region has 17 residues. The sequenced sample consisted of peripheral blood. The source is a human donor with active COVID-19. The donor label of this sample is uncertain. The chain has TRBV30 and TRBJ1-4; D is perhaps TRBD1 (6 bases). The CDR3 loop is CAWSLTGRVATNEKLFF. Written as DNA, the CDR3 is TGTGCCTGGAGTCTCACAGGGCGCGTTGCAACTAATGAAAAACTGTTTTTT. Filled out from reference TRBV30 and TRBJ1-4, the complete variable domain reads SQTIHQWPATLVQPVGSPLSLECTVEGTSNPNLYWYRQAAGRGLQLLFYSVGIGQISSEVPQNLSASRPQDRQFILSSKKLLLSDSGFYLCAWSLTGRVATNEKLFFGSGTQLSVL.